This T cell receptor beta chain was identified during a study of PD-1 blockade in mismatch repair-deficient tumors. TCRdb's copy holds only in-frame clones and misses some; the assay was immunoSEQ multiplex PCR. Of about 120,000 clones detected, roughly 90% appear once; the ten largest clones hold approximately 10%. This CDR3 has 12 amino acids. The V gene's germline CDR1 is SNHLY and CDR2 FYNNEI. Between the trimmed V and J ends, which lost 7 bases and 10 bases, there was a span of 15 bases. The rearrangement joins TRBV2 to TRBJ2-3, with D perhaps TRBD1 (7 bases). The TCR comes from an adult with mismatch repair-deficient cancer. The source material was peripheral blood, sampled approximately 72 weeks after starting pembrolizumab. CDR3 residues: CASIPGGGAQYF. CDR3 in DNA: TGTGCCAGCATCCCAGGGGGAGGTGCGCAGTATTTT.